The sequence of this TCR beta chain was determined in a study of graft-versus-host responses after intestinal transplantation. Across the whole study: Anti-thymocyte globulin induction, then tacrolimus and steroids for two to four years, went to all recipients. Study-level results: Present in recipient marrow, GvH clones included some that appeared first in ileum or blood.

Using immunoSEQ multiplex PCR, the repertoire was profiled, and TCRdb retains in-frame clones only, with some absent. The sample lists roughly 120,000 clones; around nine tenths were seen once. CDR1 and CDR2 from the germline V gene are SGHRS and YFSETQ. Deletions cut 4 bases from V and 6 bases from J, with 12 bases between. This CDR3 has 13 amino acids. To note about this clone: Its antigen is still unknown.

This chain connects TRBV5-1 to TRBJ2-3; possibly TRBD1 for D (7 bases). The TCR sequence derives from a human donor who received an intestinal transplant. The sequences come from unstimulated CD4+ T cells sorted from spleen or lymph node cells, collected before intestinal transplant. CDR3 DNA sequence: TGCGCCAGCAGCCCGACAGGGACTGATACGCAGTATTTT. Its protein product is CASSPTGTDTQYF.